One and the same sample provided the 19 T cell receptor beta chains below, sequenced in a study of T cells in Graves' hyperthyroidism and ophthalmopathy. The CDR3 regions of TCR beta were amplified from RNA transcripts. Initially, a first-round RT-PCR of the TCR CDR3 employed the HTBI primer set. TCRdb reprocessed the multiplex PCR reads via MiXCR and lists one record per CDR3 protein. The data show hundreds of thousands of distinct CDR3 sequences, about a sixth seen once. Material for sequencing was blood. The source of these receptors is a woman in her forties with Graves' ophthalmopathy.

Many counts were recorded for this clonotype. The chain joins TRBV6-1 to TRBJ2-1; 7 nucleotides agree with TRBD2. The CDR3 length is 16 residues. Germline V gene data show CDR1 as MNHNS and CDR2 as SASEGT. After removal of 6 bases from V and 2 bases from J, the junction contained 10 bases not matched to a gene. The CDR3 region is CASSGSRAGTYNEQFF. CDR3 in DNA: TGTGCCAGCAGCGGCTCCCGAGCGGGGACCTACAATGAGCAGTTCTTC.

V usage is TRBV20-1 and J usage is TRBJ2-5; TRBD2 matches 10 bases. The CDR3 loop spans 15 amino acids. V lost 0 bases to trimming and J lost 2 bases; unmatched junction nucleotides: 3. Germline V gene data show CDR1 as DFQATT and CDR2 as SNEGSKA (reference sequence). This chain's CDR3 is CSARDGTSVQETQYF. CDR3 coding DNA: TGCAGTGCTAGAGATGGGACTAGCGTACAAGAGACCCAGTACTTC.

The chain joins TRBV11-1 to TRBJ2-7; 11 nucleotides align to TRBD2. Germline V gene data show CDR1 as SGHAT and CDR2 as FQDESV (reference sequence). This CDR3 has 15 amino acids. The junction had 3 bases not matched to a gene; V was cut back by 1 base and J by 4 bases. This CDR3 reads CASSLVLAGEYEQYF. The CDR3 DNA reads as TGTGCCAGCAGCTTAGTACTAGCGGGGGAGTACGAGCAGTACTTC.

V and J are TRBV28 and TRBJ1-1; TRBD1 is a possible D gene (5 bases). There are 14 residues in the CDR3. V was cut by 5 bases and J by 10 bases, with 20 bases left in between. The germline CDR1 and CDR2 sequences are MDHEN and SYDVKM. The CDR3: CASSQLGGAGRAFF. CDR3 sequence (DNA): TGTGCCAGCAGTCAGCTAGGAGGGGCGGGGAGAGCTTTCTTT.

CDR3 nucleotide sequence: TGTGCCAGCAGTCAACTAGCGGGAGGGGGGACCCAGTACTTC. This gives the protein CASSQLAGGGTQYF. The rearrangement uses TRBV2 and TRBJ2-5, with 13 bases aligning to TRBD2. The germline V gene encodes CDR1 SNHLY and CDR2 FYNNEI. This CDR3 is built from 14 residues. The J segment lost 7 bases and the V segment lost 5 bases, leaving 4 bases of the junction unmatched.

The genes are TRBV5-8 and TRBJ2-1; 7 bases map to TRBD2. From germline, CDR1 is SGHTS and CDR2 YDEGEE. After removal of 3 bases from V and 5 bases from J, the junction contained 2 bases not matched to a gene. This CDR3 contains 13 residues. The CDR3 bases are TGTGCCAGCAGCTGGGGGGGAAACAATGAGCAGTTCTTC. Its protein product is CASSWGGNNEQFF.

This clonotype was counted at least ten times. The chain uses TRBV6-1 and TRBJ2-7, with a possible D match to TRBD2 (5 bases). V was shortened by 6 bases and J by 11 bases, with 17 bases between the two germline ends. CDR3 length: 12 residues. CDR1 and CDR2 (germline): MNHNS, SASEGT. The CDR3 DNA reads as TGTGCCAGCAGCCCCAATCGAGGGCGAGAGTACTTC. This codes for CASSPNRGREYF.

This clonotype was seen a few times. The chain combines TRBV12-5 with TRBJ2-3; the D is unclear. Trimming took off 0 bases at V and 2 bases at J, with 21 bases between the two ends. Germline values: CDR1 LGHNT, CDR2 FRNRAP. The CDR3 has 19 amino acids. CDR3 coding DNA: TGTGCTAGTGGTTTGGTACTTTCTCCCTTTGGCGGCATCACAGATACGCAGTATTTT. It encodes CASGLVLSPFGGITDTQYF.

In the case of this clonotype: With a much larger clone just one base away, this may be a read error. The chain links TRBV5-1 to TRBJ2-1; D not resolved. The germline CDR1 and CDR2 sequences are SGHRS and YFSETQ. The CDR3 sequence is 17 residues long. The CDR3 is CVSSLWAFRTSYNEQFF. CDR3 in DNA: TGCGTCAGCAGCTTGTGGGCGTTTCGGACCTCCTACAATGAGCAGTTCTTC.

This chain links TRBV30 with TRBJ2-7, with no clear D. Trimming took off 4 bases at V and 0 bases at J, with 19 bases between the two ends. The CDR3 has 16 amino acids. CDR1 is GTSNPN and CDR2 is SVGIG in the germline V gene (reference sequence). The CDR3 coding sequence is TGTGCCTGGACCCCACTCTGGACGGAGAGCTCCTACGAGCAGTACTTC. Its protein product is CAWTPLWTESSYEQYF.

The chain uses TRBV7-2 and TRBJ2-7, with 10 bases fitting TRBD2. CDR1 and CDR2 from the germline V gene are SGHTA and FQGNSA. The CDR3 is 13 amino acids. The J segment lost 9 bases and the V segment lost 5 bases, leaving 7 bases of the junction unmatched. The CDR3 here is CASSLSGGAGQYF. The DNA for the CDR3 is TGTGCCAGCAGCCTCAGCGGGGGGGCGGGGCAGTACTTC.

This clonotype was detected ten times or more. The V and J genes are TRBV20-1 and TRBJ2-5; 9 bases map to TRBD1. CDR1 and CDR2 (germline): DFQATT, SNEGSKA (reference sequence). This CDR3 contains 16 residues. V shed 3 bases and J 4 bases; nucleotides not matched to a gene: 12. CDR3 sequence reads: CSARGWGDRGTETQYF. CDR3 bases: TGCAGTGCTAGGGGCTGGGGAGACAGGGGGACAGAGACCCAGTACTTC.

There are many counts of this clonotype. The chain uses TRBV29-1 and TRBJ1-2; no clear D gene. Trimming cost V 0 bases and J 5 bases, with 7 bases left between them. The germline CDR1 and CDR2 sequences are SQVTM and ANQGSEA. CDR3 length equals 12 residues. CDR3 in DNA: TGCAGCGTTGAAGATCAAGAGTATGGCTACACCTTC. As protein: CSVEDQEYGYTF.

The J gene is TRBJ1-6, the V gene TRBV6-1; TRBD1 aligns across 9 bases. The CDR3 has 15 amino acids. Unmatched junction bases numbered 5, after V lost 3 bases and J lost 8 bases. The germline V gene encodes CDR1 MNHNS and CDR2 SASEGT. CDR3 sequence reads: CASSDGGQGYSPLHF. CDR3 nucleotide sequence: TGTGCCAGCAGTGATGGAGGACAGGGGTATTCACCCCTCCACTTT.

In this sample, this clonotype turned up a few times. V and J are TRBV20-1 and TRBJ2-4; 8 positions agree with TRBD1. CDR3 size: 17 residues. The V gene's germline CDR1 is DFQATT and CDR2 SNEGSKA (reference sequence). After removal of 1 base from V and 0 bases from J, the junction contained 8 bases not matched to a gene. CDR3 in amino acids: CSARGKTGGEAKNIQYF. The CDR3 coding sequence is TGCAGTGCTAGAGGGAAAACAGGGGGTGAAGCCAAAAACATTCAGTACTTC.

The sample holds many counts of this clonotype. V usage is TRBV20-1 and J usage is TRBJ2-1, with D uncertain. Germline V gives CDR1 DFQATT, CDR2 SNEGSKA (reference sequence). Trimming took off 5 bases at V and 1 base at J, with 15 bases between the two ends. The CDR3 consists of 15 residues. The DNA of the CDR3 is TGCAGTGCTGACGGTTCCATATCTTCCTACAATGAGCAGTTCTTC. As protein: CSADGSISSYNEQFF.

This clonotype was seen at least ten times. The chain links TRBV11-2 to TRBJ1-1, with unresolved D. The CDR3 runs to 12 residues. V lost 0 bases and J lost 8, with 7 bases in between. The V gene's germline CDR1 is SGHAT and CDR2 FQNNGV. CDR3 coding DNA: TGTGCCAGCAGCTTAGAGTTGGGGGAAGCTTTCTTT. Amino acid sequence: CASSLELGEAFF.

This clonotype has at least ten counts. The chain couples TRBV11-2 to TRBJ2-5, with TRBD1 matching 11 bases. Trimming removed 5 bases from V and 5 bases from J; junction bases left unmatched: 7. Looked up from germline, CDR1 is SGHAT and CDR2 is FQNNGV. This CDR3 has 15 residues. This CDR3 reads CASSHRDRGTETQYF. The CDR3, as DNA: TGTGCCAGCAGCCACCGGGACAGGGGGACCGAGACCCAGTACTTC.

This clonotype was seen ten or more times. CDR3 DNA sequence: TGCGCCAGCAGCCAAGCAGGGGTGCGGTCCTACGAGCAGTACTTC. Protein product: CASSQAGVRSYEQYF. The genes are TRBV4-1 and TRBJ2-7, with D tentatively TRBD1 (6 bases). The CDR3 is made up of 15 amino acids. Germline values: CDR1 MGHRA, CDR2 YSYEKL. Trimming left V 1 base short and J 1 base short, with 11 bases between.